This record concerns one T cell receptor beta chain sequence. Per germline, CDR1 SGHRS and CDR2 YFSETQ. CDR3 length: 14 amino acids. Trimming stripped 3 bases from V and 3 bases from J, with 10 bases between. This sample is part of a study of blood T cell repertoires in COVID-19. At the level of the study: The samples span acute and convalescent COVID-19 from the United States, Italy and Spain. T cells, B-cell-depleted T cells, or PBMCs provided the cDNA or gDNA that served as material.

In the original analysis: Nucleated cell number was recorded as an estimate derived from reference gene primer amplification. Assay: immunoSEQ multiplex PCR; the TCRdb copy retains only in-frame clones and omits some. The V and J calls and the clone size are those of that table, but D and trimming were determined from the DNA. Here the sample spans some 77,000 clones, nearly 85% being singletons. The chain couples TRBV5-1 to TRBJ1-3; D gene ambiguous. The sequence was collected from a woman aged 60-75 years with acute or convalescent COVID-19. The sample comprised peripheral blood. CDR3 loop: CASSSDGVGNTIYF. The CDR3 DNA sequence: TGCGCCAGCAGCTCCGACGGGGTTGGAAACACCATATATTTT.